This is a list of T cell receptor beta chains from one sample in a study of T cell responses to AZD1222 COVID-19 vaccine. Assay used: immunoSEQ multiplex PCR; TCRdb lists only in-frame clones, some missing. This sample has about 110,000 clones, with about 87% found just once. Sequencing was performed on peripheral blood, taken 28 days after the second AZD1222 dose. The source of these receptors is an adult who received the AZD1222 COVID-19 vaccine. Both conserved end residues are part of each CDR3. Each record gives: V gene, D gene, CDR3 protein. D genes are given only for firm matches.

V gene: TRBV9; D gene: TRBD2; CDR3 protein: CASSVALKGLAGGQGYNEQFF
V gene: TRBV29-1; D gene: -; CDR3 protein: CSVHLPGTYYGYTF
V gene: TRBV4-2; D gene: TRBD1; CDR3 protein: CASSLGLGGQGDGETQYF
V gene: TRBV13; D gene: TRBD1; CDR3 protein: CASRRPGQGTGELFF
V gene: TRBV7-2; D gene: -; CDR3 protein: CASSLDGVGTEAFF
V gene: TRBV28; D gene: TRBD2; CDR3 protein: CASRLTSGRMNEQFF
V gene: TRBV5-1; D gene: TRBD2; CDR3 protein: CASSRSGGREETQYF
V gene: TRBV19; D gene: -; CDR3 protein: CASSLGADTGELFF
V gene: TRBV19; D gene: -; CDR3 protein: CATTGWWNTEAFF
V gene: TRBV7-9; D gene: -; CDR3 protein: CASSSNGIPPFINGNTIYF
V gene: TRBV4-3; D gene: -; CDR3 protein: CASSQGQALMNTEAFF